This T cell receptor beta chain was retrieved from a study of T cells after yellow fever vaccination. Regarding the study as a whole: Post-booster samples contained most primary-vaccination clones (just under 98% CD4, about 90% CD8).

The CDR3 is 12 amino acids. Trimming took off 4 bases at V and 6 bases at J, with 10 bases between the two ends. Germline V CDR1 and CDR2: MNHEY, SMNVEV (reference sequence). Ten or more counts support this clonotype. Its antigen remains unidentified. As TCR cDNA was made by 5'RACE template switching, a universal primer site and UMIs were added. In TCRdb, the 5' RACE reads were re-called with MiXCR into one record per CDR3 protein. The sample consists of about 50,000 distinct CDR3 sequences, 7.4% of them appearing once. This receptor was identified in a man between 18 and 35 years old who received the YFV17D yellow fever vaccine. The chain combines TRBV27 with TRBJ2-7; D unclear. The sequencing here drew on CD8+ T cells sorted from PBMCs, taken roughly 14 days after the first yellow fever vaccination. CDR3 loop: CASSSPLGEQYF. The CDR3 nucleotides read TGTGCCAGCAGTTCCCCGTTGGGCGAGCAGTACTTC.